These 14 T cell receptor beta chains share one sample of origin, sequenced in a study of CXCR3-negative and CXCR3-positive naive CD8 T cells. Study-level points and caveats: The TRB CDR3s that CXCR3-positive naive cells carried were more hydrophobic than those of CXCR3-negative naive cells.

With UMI labels, 5' RACE was used to prepare the TRB cDNA libraries. TCRdb re-called the 5' RACE reads and gives one entry per CDR3 protein, without DNA. Its listing shows about 86,000 distinct CDR3 sequences. These TCRs are of unknown antigen specificity. Sequenced: naive CXCR3+ CD8+ T cells from blood. Documented subset: CD45RO-CCR7+CD27+CD95- naive CD8+ T cells expressing CXCR3 (TNR3+). These receptors were taken from a human donor in good health. Some clones in this sample may be carry-over from other donors' samples.

The rearrangement joins TRBV7-9 to TRBJ2-1; no DNA is available, so the TRBD2 call from TCRdb remains unchecked. There are 15 residues in the CDR3. In germline, CDR1 is SEHNR, CDR2 FQNEAQ (reference sequence). CDR3 amino acids: CASSLGTADVEGQFF.

The V call is TRBV5-1, the J call TRBJ1-5. The germline gives CDR1 SGHRS, CDR2 YFSETQ. CDR3 length equals 13 residues. Here the CDR3 reads CASSEGWNQPQHF.

The V and J genes are TRBV9 and TRBJ1-3; lacking DNA, the TRBD1 call made by TCRdb goes unchecked. Per the germline V gene, CDR1 is SGDLS and CDR2 is YYNGEE. This CDR3 is 13 amino acids long. CDR3 protein: CASSERDGNTIYF. The variable domain in full, completed from reference TRBV9 and TRBJ1-3, reads DSGVTQTPKHLITATGQRVTLRCSPRSGDLSVYWYQQSLDQGLQFLIQYYNGEERAKGNILERFSAQQFPDLHSELNLSSLELGDSALYFCASSERDGNTIYFGEGSWLTVV.

The genes are TRBV15 and TRBJ1-1. Germline CDR1 is LNHNV and CDR2 is YYDKDF (reference sequence). The CDR3 totals 14 residues. This CDR3 reads CATSKPDRNTEAFF.

J is TRBJ2-1 and V is TRBV7-9; TCRdb's D gene call, TRBD2, goes unchecked for lack of DNA. Germline V CDR1 and CDR2: SEHNR, FQNEAQ (reference sequence). There are 15 residues in the CDR3. CDR3 protein: CASSLGREYYNEQFF.

The chain has TRBV12-3 or TRBV12-4 and TRBJ2-7; TCRdb returns TRBD1, unconfirmable since there is no DNA. The CDR3 runs to 17 residues. CDR3 loop: CASSLGGGQALSYEQYF.

CDR3 residues: CASSSYGLAGTDTQYF. The chain is built from TRBV5-1 and TRBJ2-3; TCRdb's D gene call, TRBD2, goes unchecked for lack of DNA. This CDR3 is 16 amino acids long. The germline V gene has CDR1 SGHRS and CDR2 YFSETQ.

The J gene is TRBJ1-1, the V gene TRBV7-9. CDR3 length: 13 residues. CDR1 and CDR2 (germline): SEHNR, FQNEAQ (reference sequence). CDR3 amino acids: CASSFNSDTEAFF.

This chain uses TRBV4-1 with TRBJ2-7; TCRdb gives TRBD1 as the D gene, but with no DNA this cannot be confirmed. The CDR3 extends over 15 amino acids. Looked up from germline, CDR1 is MGHRA and CDR2 is YSYEKL. CDR3 amino acids: CASSPEMRGFDEQYF.

The chain couples TRBV28 to TRBJ1-1; TCRdb lists TRBD1, though no DNA is available to test this call. Germline CDR1 and CDR2: MDHEN and SYDVKM. The length of the CDR3 is 14 residues. CDR3: CASSFRGLGTEAFF.

J is TRBJ2-1 and V is TRBV7-9. Germline CDR1 and CDR2: SEHNR and FQNEAQ (reference sequence). This CDR3 is built from 13 residues. The CDR3 loop reads CASSLVPGNEQFF.

The chain recombines TRBV14 with TRBJ2-7. The CDR3 has 13 amino acids. Per germline, CDR1 SGHDN and CDR2 FVKESK. CDR3: CASSQEIVYEQYF.

The rearrangement links TRBV28 to TRBJ2-2; the TCRdb D gene call, TRBD1, has no DNA to confirm it. Germline values: CDR1 MDHEN, CDR2 SYDVKM. This CDR3 spans 15 amino acids. This CDR3 reads CASSPLRGASGELFF.

J is TRBJ2-7 and V is TRBV7-9; TCRdb's D gene call, TRBD1, goes unchecked for lack of DNA. Germline CDR1 and CDR2: SEHNR and FQNEAQ (reference sequence). The CDR3 extends over 15 amino acids. CDR3 sequence reads: CASSLARQGPYEQYF. The whole variable domain, filled in from reference TRBV7-9 and TRBJ2-7, reads DTGVSQNPRHKITKRGQNVTFRCDPISEHNRLYWYRQTLGQGPEFLTYFQNEAQLEKSRLLSDRFSAERPKGSFSTLEIQRTEQGDSAMYLCASSLARQGPYEQYFGPGTRLTVT.